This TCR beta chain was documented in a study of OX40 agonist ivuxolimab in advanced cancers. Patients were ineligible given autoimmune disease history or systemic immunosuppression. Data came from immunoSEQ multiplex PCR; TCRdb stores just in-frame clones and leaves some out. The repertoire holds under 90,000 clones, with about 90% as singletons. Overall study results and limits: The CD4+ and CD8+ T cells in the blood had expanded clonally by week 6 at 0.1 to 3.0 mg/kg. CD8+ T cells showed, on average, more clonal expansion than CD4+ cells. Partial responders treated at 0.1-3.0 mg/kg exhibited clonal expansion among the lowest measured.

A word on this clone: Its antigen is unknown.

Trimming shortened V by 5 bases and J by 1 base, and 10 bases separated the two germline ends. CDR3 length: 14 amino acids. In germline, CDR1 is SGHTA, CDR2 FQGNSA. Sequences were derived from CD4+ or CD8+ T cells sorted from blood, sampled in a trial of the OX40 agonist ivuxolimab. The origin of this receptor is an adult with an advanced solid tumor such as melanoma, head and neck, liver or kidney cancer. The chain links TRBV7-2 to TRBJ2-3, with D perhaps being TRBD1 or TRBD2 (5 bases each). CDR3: CASSPGTRTDTQYF. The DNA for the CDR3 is TGTGCCAGCAGCCCCGGGACCCGCACAGATACGCAGTATTTT.